This T cell receptor (beta chain) was captured by sequencing in a study of blood T cell repertoires in COVID-19. In the study overall: The study drew acute and convalescent COVID-19 samples from the United States, Italy and Spain. PBMCs, B-cell-depleted T cells, or T cells provided the cDNA or gDNA that made up the material.

Authors' data handling: Using reference gene primer amplification, nucleated cell counts were estimated. TCRdb's table, derived via immunoSEQ multiplex PCR, lists solely in-frame clones and lacks some. V and J calls and clone size come straight from that table; D and trimming were deduced from the DNA. This table has around 160,000 clones, approximately 82% appearing once. CDR3 length equals 15 residues. The V gene lost 1 base and the J gene lost 2 bases, with 11 bases spanning the gap. The V gene's germline CDR1 is MGHRA and CDR2 YSYEKL. The sequence derives from a human donor with acute or convalescent COVID-19. The donor label of this sample is uncertain. The sequenced material came from peripheral blood. The chain combines TRBV4-1 with TRBJ2-5; perhaps TRBD1 as D (5 bases). In DNA, the CDR3 is TGCGCCAGCAGCCAAGTAGGGGCGAGGCAAGAGACCCAGTACTTC. It codes for CASSQVGARQETQYF.